These 17 T cell receptor beta chains originate from one sample sequenced in a study of shared clonotypes between healthy human individuals. Naive CD8 cells, CD45RO-negative and positively selected for CCR7, excluded terminally differentiated effector memory CD45RA+ cells. This table comes from immunoSEQ multiplex PCR, and its TCRdb copy is limited to in-frame clones, with some not included. The sample has about 2.2 million clones, around 95% seen once. What was sequenced was naive CD8+ T cells from PBMCs. The source of these receptors is a man aged 18 to 29 in good health. Some clones in this sample may be carry-over from other donors' samples.

The V and J genes are TRBV7-6 and TRBJ1-2; unclear D gene. The CDR3 runs to 14 residues. Germline V lookup: CDR1 SGHVS, CDR2 FNYEAQ. V gave up 5 bases and J gave up 6 bases, with 16 bases separating them. Written as DNA, the CDR3 is TGTGCCAGCAGCCCCTCCCTGAAGAAGGATGGCTACACCTTC. Protein sequence: CASSPSLKKDGYTF.

About this clone itself: The identical CDR3 is also encoded by other nucleotide sequences in the sample. This sequence joins TRBV27 and TRBJ2-1, with D possibly being TRBD1 or TRBD2 (5 bases each). Germline CDR1 reads MNHEY; CDR2 reads SMNVEV (reference sequence). V was pared by 4 bases and J by 2 bases, with 15 bases between. The CDR3 sequence is 16 residues long. CDR3 loop: CASSSPGTGTYNEQFF. CDR3 DNA sequence: TGTGCCAGCAGTTCCCCCGGGACCGGTACCTACAATGAGCAGTTCTTC.

As for this clone: Other nucleotide sequences in the sample specify the same CDR3. This chain links TRBV14 with TRBJ2-1; TRBD2 is a possible D gene (5 bases). Per the germline V gene, CDR1 is SGHDN and CDR2 is FVKESK. CDR3 length: 12 residues. V was trimmed by 2 bases and J by 7 bases, leaving 6 bases between them. CDR3 coding DNA: TGTGCCAGCAGCCAACGGAGGAATGAGCAGTTCTTC. It translates to CASSQRRNEQFF.

V usage is TRBV11-2 and J usage is TRBJ2-7, with 9 positions matching TRBD1. The germline CDR1 and CDR2 sequences are SGHAT and FQNNGV. This CDR3 is built from 14 residues. The trim removed 7 bases at V and 4 bases at J, leaving 8 bases unmatched. The CDR3: CASTQDRGLYEQYF. The CDR3 DNA reads TGTGCCAGCACCCAGGACAGGGGTTTGTACGAGCAGTACTTC. Complete variable domain (other parts from reference TRBV11-2 and TRBJ2-7): EAGVAQSPRYKIIEKRQSVAFWCNPISGHATLYWYQQILGQGPKLLIQFQNNGVVDDSQLPKDRFSAERLKGVDSTLKIQPAKLEDSAVYLCASTQDRGLYEQYFGPGTRLTVT.

The chain uses TRBV13 and TRBJ1-1; D unclear. Germline CDR1 and CDR2: PRHDT and FYEKMQ (reference sequence). The CDR3 spans 14 residues. V was pared by 2 bases and J by 5 bases, with 12 bases between. The CDR3 DNA reads as TGTGCCAGCAGCTTAAAGACCCTAAGAACTGAAGCTTTCTTT. It codes for CASSLKTLRTEAFF.

J is TRBJ1-1 and V is TRBV29-1; weak D call: TRBD1 (6 bases). The CDR3 has 13 residues. Trimming pared 7 bases from V and 1 base from J, leaving 13 bases between. From germline, CDR1 is SQVTM and CDR2 ANQGSEA. The CDR3, as DNA: TGCAGCGCAATAGGGGGTGAGAACACTGAAGCTTTCTTT. Its translation is CSAIGGENTEAFF.

Only one count was recorded for this clone. The rearrangement uses TRBV5-6 and TRBJ2-3; D may be TRBD1 or TRBD2 (5 bases each). The germline V gene encodes CDR1 SGHDT and CDR2 YYEEEE. CDR3 length: 15 amino acids. V was shortened by 4 bases and J by 2 bases, with 14 bases between the two germline ends. CDR3 sequence (DNA): TGTGCCAGCAGCCCGAGGGCGGACAACACAGATACGCAGTATTTT. Its translation is CASSPRADNTDTQYF.

V is TRBV9 and J is TRBJ1-3; 8 nucleotides line up with TRBD1. V shed 4 bases and J 0 bases; nucleotides not matched to a gene: 15. The CDR3 runs to 19 residues. Germline values: CDR1 SGDLS, CDR2 YYNGEE. CDR3 protein: CASSPTDWTGSSSGNTIYF. The CDR3, as DNA: TGTGCCAGCAGCCCCACAGATTGGACAGGGTCGAGCTCTGGAAACACCATATATTTT.

This clone was seen only once. The chain links TRBV27 to TRBJ1-2, with TRBD1 matching 8 bases. With V trimmed by 3 bases and J by 3 bases, 6 bases remained unmatched. The CDR3 contains 15 residues. The germline CDR1 and CDR2 sequences are MNHEY and SMNVEV (reference sequence). CDR3: CASSFLDRGHYGYTF. CDR3 DNA: TGTGCCAGCAGTTTCTTAGACAGGGGCCACTATGGCTACACCTTC.

The genes are TRBV7-9 and TRBJ1-2; TRBD1 agrees at 7 bases. Germline V gene data show CDR1 as SEHNR and CDR2 as FQNEAQ (reference sequence). The CDR3 contains 14 residues. The ends lost 5 bases at V and 5 bases at J; junction bases unmatched: 8. CDR3 residues: CASSRQGLGYGYTF. Written as DNA, the CDR3 is TGTGCCAGCAGCCGACAGGGTCTGGGGTATGGCTACACCTTC.

The count of this clone is one. CDR3 sequence: CASSQDWRSDRTDTQYF. The CDR3 region has the DNA TGTGCCAGCAGCCAAGATTGGAGAAGCGACCGCACAGATACGCAGTATTTT. The chain combines TRBV4-2 with TRBJ2-3; D is unclear. CDR1 and CDR2 from the germline V gene are LGHNA and YNFKEQ. This CDR3 has 17 amino acids. Trimming left V 0 bases short and J 1 base short, with 14 bases between.

This chain connects TRBV7-9 to TRBJ2-7, with D possibly called TRBD1 or TRBD2 (5 bases each). The germline gives CDR1 SEHNR, CDR2 FQNEAQ (reference sequence). With 4 bases removed from V and 2 bases from J, the gap between germline ends came to 9 bases. The CDR3 sequence is 13 residues long. As DNA, the CDR3 is TGTGCCAGCAGCTGGGGGAATGCCTACGAGCAGTACTTC. Its protein is CASSWGNAYEQYF.

About this clone: Distinct nucleotide sequences in the sample also encode this CDR3. The chain uses TRBV9 and TRBJ1-4; D gene unclear. Trimming took 0 bases from V and 8 from J, leaving 11 bases between them. The germline gives CDR1 SGDLS, CDR2 YYNGEE. The CDR3 is made up of 14 amino acids. The CDR3 spells CASSVGGFPEKLFF. CDR3 nucleotide sequence: TGTGCCAGCAGCGTAGGGGGTTTTCCGGAAAAACTGTTTTTT.

CDR3 loop: CASSQVLSGNEQFF. The DNA of the CDR3 is TGCGCCAGCAGCCAAGTACTGAGCGGCAATGAGCAGTTCTTC. The chain recombines TRBV4-1 with TRBJ2-1; maybe TRBD2 (5 bases). This CDR3 comprises 14 residues. Germline V gives CDR1 MGHRA, CDR2 YSYEKL. The V end lost 1 base, the J end lost 6 bases, and 10 bases lay between the germline ends.

The chain couples TRBV5-1 to TRBJ2-5; maybe TRBD2 (6 bases). Germline V CDR1 and CDR2: SGHRS, YFSETQ. The CDR3 loop spans 16 amino acids. V was cut by 0 bases and J by 5 bases, with 17 bases left in between. DNA for the CDR3: TGCGCCAGCAGCTTGGGGATCGGACCCGCGGGGGAGACCCAGTACTTC. Protein sequence: CASSLGIGPAGETQYF.

V gene TRBV7-9 combines with J gene TRBJ2-7, with D possibly matching TRBD1 (6 bases). Per germline, CDR1 SEHNR and CDR2 FQNEAQ (reference sequence). Trimming took 5 bases from V and 2 from J, leaving 16 bases between them. The CDR3 length is 15 residues. CDR3 in amino acids: CASSPADRPAYEQYF. The CDR3 DNA is TGTGCCAGCAGCCCCGCAGACAGGCCAGCCTACGAGCAGTACTTC.

This chain joins TRBV6-1 and TRBJ1-2; tentative D call: TRBD1 (5 bases). Germline values: CDR1 MNHNS, CDR2 SASEGT. The length of the CDR3 is 13 residues. The V end was cut by 4 bases, the J end by 5 bases, with 11 bases between. The CDR3 DNA reads as TGTGCCAGCAGTGCCGACAGTTTTTATGGCTACACCTTC. It yields the protein CASSADSFYGYTF.